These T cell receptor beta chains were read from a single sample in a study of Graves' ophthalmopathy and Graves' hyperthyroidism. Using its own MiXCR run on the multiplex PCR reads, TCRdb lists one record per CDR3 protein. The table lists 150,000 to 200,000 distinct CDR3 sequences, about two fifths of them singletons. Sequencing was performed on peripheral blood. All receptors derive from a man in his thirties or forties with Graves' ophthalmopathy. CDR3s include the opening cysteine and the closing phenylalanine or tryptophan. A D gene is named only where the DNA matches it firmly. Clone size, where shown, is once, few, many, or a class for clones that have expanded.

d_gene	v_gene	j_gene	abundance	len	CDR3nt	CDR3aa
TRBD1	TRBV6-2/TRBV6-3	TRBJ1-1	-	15	TGTGCCAGCAGCTACGACAGGGGGAAGAACACTGAAGCTTTCTTT	CASSYDRGKNTEAFF
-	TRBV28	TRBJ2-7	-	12	TGTGCCAGCAGTTTAATTGGGTACGAGCAGTACTTC	CASSLIGYEQYF
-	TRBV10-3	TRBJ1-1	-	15	TGTGCCATCAGGGCCGGGGAACCAATGAACACTGAAGCTTTCTTT	CAIRAGEPMNTEAFF
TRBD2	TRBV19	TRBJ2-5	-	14	TGTGCCACCCAGAGCGGGGGTATCCAAGAGACCCAGTACTTC	CATQSGGIQETQYF
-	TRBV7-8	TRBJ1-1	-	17	TGTGCCAGCAGCTTTTGGGGTCCGGAGACCAAAAACACTGAAGCTTTCTTT	CASSFWGPETKNTEAFF
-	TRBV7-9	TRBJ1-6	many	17	TGTGCCAGCAGCTTAGCTTCAGGGGTTGCCGGTAATTCACCCCTCCACTTT	CASSLASGVAGNSPLHF
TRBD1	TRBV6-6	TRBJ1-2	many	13	TGTGCCAGCACCCGAGGGACAGGGGATGGCTACACCTTC	CASTRGTGDGYTF
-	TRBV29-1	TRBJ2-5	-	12	TGCAGCGCTGTCTCCGGGGAAGAGACCCAGTACTTC	CSAVSGEETQYF
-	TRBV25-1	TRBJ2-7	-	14	TGTGCCAGCAGTGAATCCAGGGTCTCCTACGAGCAGTACTTC	CASSESRVSYEQYF
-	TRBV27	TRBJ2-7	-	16	TGTGCCAGCAGTTTAGAGTGGGCGGCAGGGACAAACGAGCAGTACTTC	CASSLEWAAGTNEQYF
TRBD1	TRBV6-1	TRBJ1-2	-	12	TGTGCCAGCGGTGACAGGGGGAATGGCTACACCTTC	CASGDRGNGYTF
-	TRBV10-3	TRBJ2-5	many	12	TGTGCCACAAGACAGGTCCAAGAGACCCAGTACTTC	CATRQVQETQYF
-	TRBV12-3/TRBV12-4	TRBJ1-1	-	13	TGTGCCAGCAGATCCAAGACGATCGCTGAAGCTTTCTTT	CASRSKTIAEAFF
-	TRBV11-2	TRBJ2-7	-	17	TGTGCCAGCAGCCCTTTTCTCGGGGGAGGTGGGTCCTACGAGCAGTACTTC	CASSPFLGGGGSYEQYF